This T cell receptor (beta chain) was sequenced during a study of type 1 regulatory T cells listed by TCRdb under 2021. For the wider study: The study characterized an in vitro protocol that generated a Tr1-enriched, alloantigen-specific CD4 T cell product named T-allo10. T-allo10 was under clinical evaluation in patients with hematological malignancies receiving allogeneic hematopoietic stem cell transplantation.

For sequencing, an Illumina MiSeq was employed. TCRdb trimmed public reads at Q25 via fastp, called clones via MiXCR and kept in-frame beta chains. Identical CDR3 protein sequences are pooled into one entry, listed with their most common genes and DNA. Here the sample has about 97,000 distinct CDR3 sequences; around 30% occur a single time. The ten top clones hold less than 2.5% of the sample. As regards this clonotype: Its antigen target is currently unknown. No much larger clonotype is one base removed from it; base qualities were not supplied.

The CDR3 runs 15 residues from the cysteine to the phenylalanine. Only the CDR3 DNA is retained, 45 bases long and in frame from the first base. CDR1 and CDR2, per the germline V gene, are SGHRS and YFSETQ. For this chain, trimming is 4 bases at the V end and 2 bases at the J end, and the number of junction bases without a gene match is 5. The origin of this receptor is a human donor in good health. The V gene is TRBV5-1 and the J gene is TRBJ2-3, with 9 bases matching TRBD2. The sequencing input was CD4+ T cells, either the whole sample or a sorted fraction (not recorded which). The CDR3 in this case is CASSRSGRTTDTQYF. The nucleotide sequence is given as TGCGCCAGCAGCAGGAGCGGGAGGACCACAGATACGCAGTATTTT.